This TCR beta chain was recovered during a study of a mutant IDH1 vaccine in newly diagnosed glioma. Study information: Either 4-6 weeks after radiotherapy alone or alongside temozolomide, vaccination was begun. Regarding the study as a whole: Researchers report vaccine-induced immune responses in about 94% of patients.

Of note for this clone: Antigen: not known.

The CDR3 extends over 14 amino acids. Germline lookup yields CDR1 MNHNY and CDR2 SVGAGI (reference sequence). Trimming cost V 4 bases and J 7 bases, with 14 bases left between them. The data were produced by immunoSEQ multiplex PCR, yet TCRdb's version contains in-frame clones alone and is incomplete. In the table there are tens of thousands of clones, about 84% of which are singletons. Time point denoted: week 11, during vaccination. Doses consisted of 300 ug of mutant IDH1 20-mer peptide each, paired with topical imiquimod. The chain links TRBV6-6 to TRBJ1-5, with unresolved D. Sequenced here: PBMCs, sampled from a glioma patient whose treatment included an IDH1 peptide vaccine. This TCR came from a man aged 30 to 39 with glioma. The chain's CDR3 is CASSSPQTGQPQHF. DNA of the CDR3: TGTGCCAGCAGTTCCCCGCAGACGGGGCAGCCCCAGCATTTT.